This TCR beta chain is from a study of cytomegalovirus exposure and HLA in healthy donors (dated by TCRdb to the late 2010s). Background on the whole study: In an earlier analysis of 587 of the donors, around 290 Gb of sequence data and 117 million unique TCR beta sequences from 180 million or so T cells were reported. An early release covering 500 to 750 HLA-typed donors comprised 250 to 350 gigabases of sequencing data and roughly 86 million unique TCR sequences. Of the roughly 390 genotyped donors, approximately 80% were placed in the genetic ancestry cluster associated with self-reported Caucasian donors. The study aimed to test whether cataloging public T cell receptors could reveal signatures of past pathogen exposure. The T cell repertoires of several hundred subjects were profiled by immunosequencing and related to cytomegalovirus serostatus. Besides the first cohort of hundreds of subjects, a separate validation cohort made up of roughly 120 different subjects was used. The study combined high-throughput TCR immunosequencing, statistical association of individual TCRs with disease status, and machine learning to predict cytomegalovirus infection status. A later analysis re-analyzed previously published TCR beta repertoires from 600 to 850 donors and added high-resolution HLA genotyping to study TCR occurrence patterns. The later analysis used no new phenotypic data to find candidate immune exposures, relying instead on TCR beta sequences and their occurrence across donors. An earlier analysis of 587 of the donors applied high-throughput TCR beta sequencing to assess whether each TCR beta V gene segment acted as functional or pseudogenic. Alongside the repertoire data, information on donor age, sex, ethnicity and CMV serostatus was compiled. Genome-wide SNP genotypes for about three fifths of the 666 donors were used in a later genetic analysis, which treated that subset as a discovery cohort. All discovery cohort repertoires had been generated on a single sequencing platform. HLA typing included class I and class II loci at four-digit resolution. Typing coverage differed by locus: A, B, C, DRB1 and DQB1 were typed in about 620-630 donors, DQA1 in approximately 520, DPA1 in 600 to 610, and DPB1 in roughly 470. Several DR-DQ haplotypes were treated as single units for association and clustering because of strong linkage in the cohort. Across approximately 420 genotyped donors of the cohort, an average of about 200,000 unique TCR beta nucleotide sequences per donor were sequenced, and roughly 17% of those sequences were non-productive. The paper's findings and limits, for the study overall: Sequencing depth was assumed to be roughly uniform across donors in the presence/absence analyses, though that assumption may not hold. It was suggested by the authors that the approach could potentially be generalized to other disease states and immunological phenotypes. About 17 rarely observed V segments, including chromosome 9 orphons, were excluded from the earlier analysis of approximately 500 of the donors because counts were too low. In the study, approximately 150 TCR beta chains were listed as associated with cytomegalovirus. A later analysis reported that several top co-occurrence clusters appeared linked to parvovirus B19, influenza, CMV and Epstein-Barr virus. Because HLA typing was missing for some donors at each locus, association tests included only the typed subset. The only immune exposure information available for the cohort was CMV serostatus. In vitro tests confirmed that a few of the cytomegalovirus-associated TCR beta chains recognize cytomegalovirus antigens. In a later analysis, 16,951 TCR beta sequences were associated with specific HLA alleles at a false discovery rate of 0.05. Only TCR beta chains were sequenced in this cohort, and the absence of alpha or paired-chain data limited detectable features. Correlated functional status among segregating V segments might be attributable to linkage disequilibrium, but an unknown experimental factor could not be ruled out. Because the 87-base-pair reads could not distinguish some IMGT-functional V segments, including TRBV6-2 and TRBV6-3, those segments were excluded. According to a later analysis, TCR association rates differed among HLA loci, with DRB1 alleles showing the most associated TCRs and HLA-C alleles showing the fewest. V-gene and J-gene trimming of TCR beta chains was associated with a missense DCLRE1C variant in a later genetic analysis, and the association was replicated in an independent cohort. Assigning TCR associations to individual alleles was difficult when HLA alleles, especially DR and DQ, strongly co-occurred. A group of highly shared sequence variants was considered likely to be a technical artifact of the sequencing pipeline. According to a later genetic analysis, donors in an Asian-associated ancestry cluster had fewer N-insertions in productive TCRs than the approximately 670-donor mean. The classifier was reported to diagnose cytomegalovirus status with high specificity and sensitivity in both the original and validation cohorts. A later analysis found that most CMV-associated TCR beta chains appeared HLA-restricted, with HLA associations seemingly driven largely by CMV exposure. Across donors, most TCR sequences were observed very rarely, whereas some public TCRs were present in many individuals. A later analysis found that HLA-associated TCR beta chains were more clonally expanded and had lower generation probabilities than equally common non-associated chains. In an earlier analysis of approximately 590 of the donors, most TCR beta V segments appeared in productive rearrangements about 87% or about 30% of the time, broadly matching IMGT annotations. A further reported finding was that TCR beta sequences accurately predicted the HLA-A and HLA-B alleles for most subjects in the first cohort.

Concerning this clone: Its antigen is unknown. Base qualities were left out, and no much larger clone turns up one base away.

V and J are truncated by 5 bases and 11 bases respectively, leaving an intervening sequence of 15 bases. Measured from the cysteine to the phenylalanine, the CDR3 is 12 residues long. The sequence is cut down to CDR3 DNA, 36 bases in frame from base 1. Via the germline V gene (reference sequence), CDR1 is LNHDA and CDR2 SQIVND. In total, roughly 670 healthy bone marrow donors made up the cohort. At the time of sampling, every cohort member was nominally healthy, though immune exposures that went unrecorded were likely present. The donor was CMV seronegative and belonged to the group of roughly 330 seronegative cohort members. Each donor provided a peripheral blood sample, and peripheral blood mononuclear cells were used for TCR beta sequencing. The Qiagen DNeasy Blood Extraction Kit was used to extract genomic DNA from the blood cell samples. The receptor library was made with the immunoSEQ multiplex PCR assay. For the multiplex PCR, a mixture combining 60 forward primers for TCR Vbeta segments and 13 reverse primers for TCR Jbeta segments was used. Amplification of the CDR3 region of rearranged TCR beta genes was performed with a multiplex PCR assay on genomic DNA. Amplified TCR beta libraries were sequenced as 87-base-pair reads on the Illumina HiSeq System. Per the original workflow: A later analysis tallied tens of millions of unique TCR beta chains across the 666 repertoires, and about 12 million of those chains were shared by two or more donors. Raw reads were error-corrected and collapsed into unique sequences by a nearest-neighbor algorithm in which closely related sequences were merged to remove PCR and sequencing errors. Alignment of CDR3 sequences to IMGT reference sequences was used to assign V, D and J gene segments. For a sequence to be retained, a match of at least six nucleotides to both a V gene segment and a J gene segment was required. Rearrangements were called productive when the CDR3 lacked stop codons and stayed in frame with V and J; all others were non-productive. CDR3 was defined by IMGT convention, running from the second conserved V-encoded cysteine to the conserved J-encoded phenylalanine. Sequences without an unambiguous match to a single V gene segment were excluded from the earlier analysis of a few hundred of the donors. An earlier analysis of a few hundred of the donors classified V segments as functional when productive rearrangements were above 56.7% and as segregating when the standard deviation between donors was above 5%. To diagnose cytomegalovirus status from the catalog of TCR beta chain sequences, a statistical classification framework was built. A later analysis assigned V and J genes by comparing TCR nucleotide sequences with IMGT/GENE-DB human TR gene sequences. In a later analysis, CDR3 sequences and most-parsimonious VDJ recombination scenarios were assigned using the TCRdist pipeline. A later analysis defined each TCR beta chain by its CDR3 amino acid sequence plus V-gene family, and excluded reads lacking a unique V-gene family. In a later analysis, a few hundred highly shared, low-generation-probability nucleotide sequences were removed to address suspected cross-contamination and a sequencing artifact. In a later analysis, a clonal expansion index was calculated for each public chain from normalized within-repertoire ranks of inferred template counts. In a later analysis, generation probabilities were computed using a VDJ recombination model fitted to out-of-frame rearrangements, and the results were checked against IGoR. A later analysis scored TCR-TCR, TCR-HLA and TCR-CMV co-occurrence with hypergeometric tests, applying a repertoire-size bias correction to TCR pairs. False discovery rates were estimated in a later analysis by permuting HLA or CMV assignments 20 times. A later analysis grouped co-occurring TCRs with DBSCAN, adding TCRdist sequence similarity when clustering within HLA-allele-positive subsets. Co-occurrence clustering excluded repertoires with fewer than 30,000 or more than 120,000 public chains, plus five with anomalous nucleotide sharing. TCRdb took this table from immuneACCESS and kept in-frame rearrangements with V and J called. Such tables lack part of the clones; where checked against another copy, unresolved V genes explain under half of the gap, and the rest is unexplained. V and J calls and clone size follow that table, whereas D and trimming were derived from the DNA. This sample comprises around 130,000 clones, 80% of them detected only once. Jointly, the top ten make up around 3.6% of the sample.

In this chain, TRBV19 is recombined with TRBJ1-1, with an unclear D gene assignment. The sample consisted of PBMCs. This TCR derives from a woman aged 35 to 49 in good health and CMV-seronegative. The CDR3 region: CASSPQRGRAFF. The nucleotide sequence reads TGTGCCAGTAGTCCTCAAAGAGGGCGGGCTTTCTTT.